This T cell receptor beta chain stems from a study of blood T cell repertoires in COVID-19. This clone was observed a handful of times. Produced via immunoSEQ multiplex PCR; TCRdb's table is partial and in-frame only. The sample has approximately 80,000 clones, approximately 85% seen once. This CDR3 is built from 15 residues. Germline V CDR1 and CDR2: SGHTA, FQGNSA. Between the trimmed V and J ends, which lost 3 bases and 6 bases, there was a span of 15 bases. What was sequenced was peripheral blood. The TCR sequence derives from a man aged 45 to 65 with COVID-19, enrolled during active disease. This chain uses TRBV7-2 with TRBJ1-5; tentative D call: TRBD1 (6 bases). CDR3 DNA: TGTGCCAGCAGCTTGTCGGGCAGGGGAAGTCAGCCCCAGCATTTT. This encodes CASSLSGRGSQPQHF. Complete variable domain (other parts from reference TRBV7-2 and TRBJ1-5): GAGVSQSPSNKVTEKGKDVELRCDPISGHTALYWYRQSLGQGLEFLIYFQGNSAPDKSGLPSDRFSAERTGGSVSTLTIQRTQQEDSAVYLCASSLSGRGSQPQHFGDGTRLSIL.